These 19 T cell receptor beta chains share one sample of origin, sequenced in a study of T cells in Graves' hyperthyroidism and ophthalmopathy. It was RNA transcripts that yielded the amplified TCR beta CDR3 regions. First-round RT-PCR of the TCR CDR3 relied on the HTBI primer set. MiXCR was run by TCRdb on the multiplex PCR reads, yielding one entry per CDR3 protein. This table holds hundreds of thousands of distinct CDR3 sequences, less than 25% found once. Specimen: blood. Receptor source: a man aged 25-45 years with Graves' ophthalmopathy.

This clonotype was counted at least ten times. The rearrangement links TRBV13 to TRBJ2-7; D ambiguous. The CDR3 runs to 12 residues. V was pared by 8 bases and J by 2 bases, with 10 bases between. Germline CDR1 PRHDT, CDR2 FYEKMQ (reference sequence). The CDR3 DNA sequence: TGTGCCAGCGGTGACAAGGCCTACGAGCAGTACTTC. It yields the protein CASGDKAYEQYF.

This clonotype was counted a few times. This chain joins TRBV29-1 and TRBJ1-1; D call uncertain. Germline V gene data show CDR1 as SQVTM and CDR2 as ANQGSEA. The V gene lost 1 base and the J gene lost 0 bases, with 9 bases spanning the gap. The CDR3 runs 14 residues. This CDR3 is CSVEVLNMNTEAFF. CDR3 coding DNA: TGCAGCGTTGAAGTGTTGAACATGAACACTGAAGCTTTCTTT.

This clonotype has only a few counts. This chain joins TRBV9 and TRBJ2-7; D is possibly TRBD1 (6 bases). Trimming took 0 bases from V and 2 from J, leaving 9 bases between them. This CDR3 region has 14 residues. CDR1 is SGDLS and CDR2 is YYNGEE in the germline V gene. In DNA form, the CDR3 reads TGTGCCAGCAGCGTAGGGGACACCGCCTACGAGCAGTACTTC. Translating gives CASSVGDTAYEQYF.

This clonotype was picked up a small number of times. The chain uses TRBV2 and TRBJ2-5; tentatively, D is TRBD1 (6 bases). V was trimmed by 3 bases and J by 0 bases, leaving 17 bases between them. The V gene's germline CDR1 is SNHLY and CDR2 FYNNEI. This CDR3 spans 17 amino acids. The CDR3 coding sequence is TGTGCCAGCAGTGAGGGGACATTACCGGCGTACCAAGAGACCCAGTACTTC. Translated, it gives CASSEGTLPAYQETQYF.

This clonotype was detected a few times. The DNA of the CDR3 is TGTGCCAGCAGTGCGGCAGTTCGAATCGATCAGCCCCAGCATTTT. Amino acid sequence: CASSAAVRIDQPQHF. The J gene is TRBJ1-5, the V gene TRBV2; no definite D call. The length of the CDR3 is 15 residues. The V end was cut by 4 bases, the J end by 5 bases, with 15 bases between. The germline CDR1 and CDR2 sequences are SNHLY and FYNNEI. Full variable domain (outside the CDR3, taken from reference TRBV2 and TRBJ1-5): EPEVTQTPSHQVTQMGQEVILRCVPISNHLYFYWYRQILGQKVEFLVSFYNNEISEKSEIFDDQFSVERPDGSNFTLKIRSTKLEDSAMYFCASSAAVRIDQPQHFGDGTRLSIL.

This clonotype has ten or more counts. The V gene is TRBV5-1, the J gene TRBJ1-1; a possible D gene is TRBD1 (5 bases). V lost 2 bases and J lost 7, with 12 bases in between. Germline V gene lookup returns CDR1 SGHRS and CDR2 YFSETQ. The CDR3 contains 13 residues. CDR3 in amino acids: CASSFRQGGEAFF. DNA of the CDR3: TGCGCCAGCAGCTTCCGGCAGGGCGGTGAAGCTTTCTTT.

This clonotype was detected only a few times. The rearrangement uses TRBV6-5 and TRBJ2-3; 11 bases align to TRBD2. Germline values: CDR1 MNHEY, CDR2 SVGAGI. After removal of 0 bases from V and 2 bases from J, the junction contained 10 bases not matched to a gene. The CDR3 consists of 19 residues. The CDR3 nucleotides read TGTGCCAGCAGTTACTCGCTCTCGACTAGCGGGACGGACACAGATACGCAGTATTTT. It codes for CASSYSLSTSGTDTDTQYF.

This clonotype came up a few times. The CDR3 nucleotides are TGTGCCAGCAGGACAGGGGACCTTAGCACAGATACGCAGTATTTT. Its translation: CASRTGDLSTDTQYF. The rearrangement joins TRBV28 to TRBJ2-3; 8 positions match TRBD1. The CDR3 covers 15 residues. The V segment lost 6 bases and the J segment 0 bases; nucleotides outside the gene matches: 5. Germline V gene data show CDR1 as MDHEN and CDR2 as SYDVKM.

This clonotype showed up many times. This chain uses TRBV3-1 with TRBJ2-4; 10 positions match TRBD2. This CDR3 region has 14 residues. Germline CDR1 and CDR2: LGHDT and YNNKEL (reference sequence). V shed 4 bases and J 7 bases; nucleotides not matched to a gene: 4. CDR3 amino acids: CASSLGLANNIQYF. CDR3 bases: TGTGCCAGCAGCCTGGGACTAGCGAACAACATTCAGTACTTC.

This clonotype occurred a few times. This sequence joins TRBV28 and TRBJ1-5; 8 positions match TRBD1. Unmatched junction bases numbered 6, after V lost 6 bases and J lost 5 bases. This CDR3 is 14 amino acids long. From germline, CDR1 is MDHEN and CDR2 SYDVKM. For the CDR3, the DNA is TGTGCCAGCAGCCCGGACAGGGTCCATCAGCCCCAGCATTTT. It specifies CASSPDRVHQPQHF.

In this sample, this clonotype turned up a few times. The rearrangement joins TRBV11-2 to TRBJ1-2; possibly TRBD1 for D (5 bases). This CDR3 region has 16 residues. Germline loops: CDR1 SGHAT, CDR2 FQNNGV. Trimming took 1 base from V and 3 from J, leaving 15 bases between them. DNA for the CDR3: TGTGCCAGCAGCTTAGCCCCGAAGGGGCTTGACTATGGCTACACCTTC. It specifies CASSLAPKGLDYGYTF.

This clonotype has at least ten counts. The chain employs TRBV2 and TRBJ1-5; weak D call: TRBD1 (6 bases). This CDR3 is built from 13 residues. Per the germline V gene, CDR1 is SNHLY and CDR2 is FYNNEI. The V gene lost 8 bases and the J gene lost 7 bases, with 15 bases spanning the gap. CDR3 amino acids: CASHGQKDQPQHF. In nucleotides, the CDR3 is TGTGCCAGCCACGGACAGAAGGACCAGCCCCAGCATTTT.

This clonotype was counted only a few times. CDR3 in amino acids: CASSLVKEETQYF. CDR3 nucleotide sequence: TGTGCCAGCAGCTTAGTTAAGGAAGAGACCCAGTACTTC. The chain is built from TRBV7-9 and TRBJ2-5; unclear D gene. V shed 1 base and J shed 3 bases, with 6 bases lying between them. The CDR3 is 13 amino acids. Germline V gene data show CDR1 as SEHNR and CDR2 as FQNEAQ (reference sequence).

Comments on this clonotype: With a much larger clone just one base away, this may be a read error. V usage is TRBV5-1 and J usage is TRBJ1-1, with D possibly being TRBD1 (5 bases). Germline V gives CDR1 SGHRS, CDR2 YFSETQ. Trimming took off 1 base at V and 1 base at J, with 23 bases between the two ends. The CDR3 is 19 residues long. The CDR3 sequence is CASSLRPVGVASRNTEAFF. For the CDR3, the DNA is TGCGCCAGCAGCTTGCGACCCGTGGGGGTTGCAAGCCGGAACACTGAAGCTTTCTTT.

This clonotype was recorded a few times. The V gene is TRBV9, the J gene TRBJ2-7; possibly TRBD1 or TRBD2 for D (5 bases each). The CDR3 sequence is 12 residues long. Trimming shortened V by 0 bases and J by 6 bases, and 7 bases separated the two germline ends. From germline, CDR1 is SGDLS and CDR2 YYNGEE. The CDR3 is CASSVAGPEQYF. The CDR3 DNA sequence: TGTGCCAGCAGCGTAGCGGGGCCCGAGCAGTACTTC.

The CDR3 DNA follows: TGTGCCAGCAGTCCTTTGGGAGGGGGCTCCTACAATGAGCAGTTCTTC. This encodes CASSPLGGGSYNEQFF. This chain uses TRBV27 with TRBJ2-1; D may be TRBD2 (7 bases). This CDR3 is built from 16 residues. Germline V gives CDR1 MNHEY, CDR2 SMNVEV (reference sequence). Trimming pared 5 bases from V and 0 bases from J, leaving 14 bases between.

The rearrangement uses TRBV6-4 and TRBJ2-1; D not resolved. CDR3 length: 13 amino acids. CDR1 and CDR2 from the germline V gene are MRHNA and SNTAGT. V lost 0 bases, J lost 7 bases, and 7 bases lay in between. The CDR3 sequence is CASSDSHGNEQFF. Here the CDR3 DNA reads TGTGCCAGCAGTGACTCGCACGGGAATGAGCAGTTCTTC.

This clonotype was found once. The chain has TRBV2 and TRBJ2-7, with unresolved D. CDR1 is SNHLY and CDR2 is FYNNEI in the germline V gene. The CDR3 sequence is 13 residues long. V lost 4 bases to trimming and J lost 1 base, with 8 bases between them. The CDR3 nucleotides read TGTGCCAGCAGTGTAGAGACTTCCTACGAGCAGTACTTC. It encodes CASSVETSYEQYF.

V gene TRBV19 combines with J gene TRBJ2-7; D unclear. V was cut by 7 bases and J by 1 base, with 14 bases left in between. Germline CDR1 and CDR2: LNHDA and SQIVND (reference sequence). The CDR3 is 14 amino acids. The CDR3 DNA reads TGTGCCAGTAACCCCAATCTAGGGTCCTACGAGCAGTACTTC. This sequence encodes CASNPNLGSYEQYF.